This T cell receptor (beta chain) was retrieved from a study of cytomegalovirus exposure and HLA in healthy donors. Regarding the study as a whole: In an earlier analysis, most TCR beta V segments were productive about 87% or about 30% of the time. The authors enumerated under 200 TCR beta chains as linked to cytomegalovirus.

The CDR3 runs 14 residues. Deletions cut 5 bases from V and 4 bases from J, with 17 bases between. Germline CDR1 and CDR2: SQVTM and ANQGSEA. PCR involved 60 Vbeta and 13 Jbeta primers. Method: immunoSEQ multiplex PCR; TCRdb's copy keeps in-frame clones and lacks some. The listing records 60,000 to 90,000 clones. In regard to this clone: Its antigen is undetermined.

The source of this sequence is a woman in her thirties or forties in good health and CMV-seropositive. Sequenced sample: PBMCs. This chain uses TRBV29-1 with TRBJ1-2; TRBD1 might be the D (5 bases). The CDR3 loop is CSVPLSREGYGYTF. CDR3 nucleotide sequence: TGCAGCGTTCCTCTATCCAGGGAAGGCTATGGCTACACCTTC. The entire variable domain, with the rest obtained from reference TRBV29-1 and TRBJ1-2, is as follows: SAVISQKPSRDICQRGTSLTIQCQVDSQVTMMFWYRQQPGQSLTLIATANQGSEATYESGFVIDKFPISRPNLTFSTLTVSNMSPEDSSIYLCSVPLSREGYGYTFGSGTRLTVV.